This record looks at one T cell receptor beta chain sequence and its context. All enrollees were roughly 18 to 89 years old and from around 25 US areas. What the recovered Cohort 3 donors had was two negative PCRs, clearance, or symptom resolution. These data originate in a study of blood T cell repertoires in COVID-19. Overall study: Acute and convalescent COVID-19 specimens originated in the United States, Italy and Spain. PBMCs, B-cell-depleted T cells, or T cells were the source of the cDNA or gDNA that made up the material.

Data came from immunoSEQ multiplex PCR; TCRdb stores just in-frame clones and leaves some out. The profile shows under 450,000 clones, over 75% of them singletons. Source material: PBMCs or T cells enriched from blood (not recorded which). This receptor was taken from a man aged 30 to 45 who had recovered from COVID-19.

The CDR3 protein is CASSHRTGSSYEQYF. CDR3 bases: TGTGCCAGCAGCCATCGGACAGGGAGCTCCTACGAGCAGTACTTC. This chain joins TRBV14 and TRBJ2-7; TRBD1 aligns across 8 bases. CDR1 is SGHDN and CDR2 is FVKESK in the germline V gene. The CDR3 contains 15 residues. V lost 3 bases, J lost 0 bases, and 4 bases stayed unmatched. Supplemented by reference TRBV14 and TRBJ2-7, the full variable domain reads EAGVTQFPSHSVIEKGQTVTLRCDPISGHDNLYWYRRVMGKEIKFLLHFVKESKQDESGMPNNRFLAERTGGTYSTLKVQPAELEDSGVYFCASSHRTGSSYEQYFGPGTRLTVT.